This is a list of T cell receptor beta chains from one sample in a study of cytomegalovirus exposure and HLA in healthy donors. Assay used: immunoSEQ multiplex PCR; TCRdb lists only in-frame clones, some missing. The table has approximately 100,000 clones, around a tenth seen once. The sample taken for sequencing was PBMCs. The receptor source for this set is a man between 45 and 60 years old in good health and CMV-seropositive. CDR3s include the opening cysteine and the closing phenylalanine or tryptophan. D genes are given only for firm matches. Rows give clone size only sometimes, using once, few, many, or a class for an expanded clone.

len,abundance,v_gene,j_gene,d_gene,CDR3nt,CDR3aa
15,few,TRBV5-4,TRBJ2-7,-,TGTGCCAGCAGCTTGGGGGGGACAAGCTCCTACGAGCAGTACTTC,CASSLGGTSSYEQYF
13,-,TRBV11-2,TRBJ1-1,-,TGTGCCAGCAGCAAAGACAGAAACACTGAAGCTTTCTTT,CASSKDRNTEAFF
15,-,TRBV28,TRBJ1-1,TRBD1,TGTGCCAGCAGTGATCCCCGCCAGGGGGCCGCTGAAGCTTTCTTT,CASSDPRQGAAEAFF
15,-,TRBV2,TRBJ2-2,TRBD1,TGTGCCAGCAGTGACCGGGACAGGAACACCGGGGAGCTGTTTTTT,CASSDRDRNTGELFF
17,many,TRBV7-9,TRBJ2-1,TRBD2,TGTGCCAGCAGCCCACCCTTCCGGCTAGCGGGGGCCAATGAGCAGTTCTTC,CASSPPFRLAGANEQFF
15,-,TRBV19,TRBJ2-3,-,TGTGCCAGTAGTATCCGAGGGCTATGGACAGATACGCAGTATTTT,CASSIRGLWTDTQYF
11,-,TRBV20-1,TRBJ1-1,-,TGCAGTGCTAGAGATCCCACACAAGCTTTCTTT,CSARDPTQAFF
14,few,TRBV29-1,TRBJ2-3,-,TGCAGCGTTGACGGGGGTCCTTCCACAGATACGCAGTATTTT,CSVDGGPSTDTQYF
16,few,TRBV5-4,TRBJ1-1,-,TGTGCCAGCAGCTTGGCCCCCGGACAGCTCAACACTGAAGCTTTCTTC,CASSLAPGQLNTEAFF
15,few,TRBV7-2,TRBJ1-4,TRBD1,TGTGCCAGCAGCTTAGGAGGGACAGGGAGCGAAAAACTGTTTTTT,CASSLGGTGSEKLFF
13,-,TRBV11-1,TRBJ1-3,-,TGTGCCAGCAGCCTACAGAATGGAAACACCATATATTTT,CASSLQNGNTIYF
18,-,TRBV28,TRBJ1-5,TRBD1,TGTGCCAGCAGTTATGGCGATATTTTGGCAGGGGGCCCTCAGCCCCAGCATTTT,CASSYGDILAGGPQPQHF
14,-,TRBV7-3,TRBJ2-3,TRBD1,TGTGCCAGCAGCCCCGGGACAGGGCCCGATACGCAGTATTTT,CASSPGTGPDTQYF
13,many,TRBV2,TRBJ2-7,-,TGTGCCAGCAGGAGGGCGGGGAAAGACGAGCAGTACTTC,CASRRAGKDEQYF
14,-,TRBV27,TRBJ2-7,-,TGTGCCAGCAGTTTAAGAGGACACCCCTACGAGCAGTACTTC,CASSLRGHPYEQYF
14,-,TRBV9,TRBJ1-5,TRBD1,TGTGCCAGCAGCGAGGGACAGGGCAATCAGCCCCAGCATTTT,CASSEGQGNQPQHF
15,-,TRBV11-1,TRBJ2-7,-,TGTGCCAGCAGCTCTGAGGCGGGTCGTTCCTACGAGCAGTACTTC,CASSSEAGRSYEQYF
12,-,TRBV29-1,TRBJ2-7,-,TGCAGCGTTGGAATCGGCTCCTACGAGCAGTACTTC,CSVGIGSYEQYF
15,few,TRBV27,TRBJ2-7,TRBD2,TGTGCCAGTAGACGCGGGACTAGCGCTCAGTACGAGCAGTACTTC,CASRRGTSAQYEQYF
14,few,TRBV19,TRBJ1-6,TRBD1,TGTGCCAGTAGCCGCCGGGACAGGAATTCACCCCTCCACTTT,CASSRRDRNSPLHF
16,-,TRBV7-8,TRBJ1-5,TRBD1,TGTGCCAGCAGCTTAAGCCGGGACAGGGCAAATCAGCCCCAGCATTTT,CASSLSRDRANQPQHF
12,few,TRBV7-8,TRBJ2-3,TRBD2,TGTGCCAGCAGACCCGGGGGGAATACGCAGTATTTT,CASRPGGNTQYF